This TCR beta chain was profiled in a study of Ad26.COV2.S vaccination and SARS-CoV-2 variants. Repertoires were generated with immunoSEQ multiplex PCR, while TCRdb's copy carries only in-frame clones and drops some. The sample yields about 350,000 clones, roughly 89% seen once. With respect to this clone: Its target is unknown.

General study points: Spike-specific CD8+ and CD4+ T cell responses reportedly showed substantial breadth after vaccination.

CDR1 and CDR2 (germline): MDHEN, SYDVKM. V lost 2 bases to trimming and J lost 10 bases; unmatched junction nucleotides: 15. This CDR3 contains 17 residues. Stated treatment: about 20 received Ad26.COV2.S at low or high dose, single or two shots; 5 received placebo; per-sample allocation not given. Samples analyzed were those drawn on day 63 after the first vaccine or placebo injection. Aged 18-55 years, donor was enrolled in Boston in the early 2020s. Built on an Ad26 vector, the vaccine expressed Wuhan-strain SARS-CoV-2 spike. Source: peripheral blood, taken in a trial of Ad26.COV2.S vaccine versus placebo. This chain connects TRBV28 to TRBJ1-4, with TRBD1 identical over 8 bases. This TCR came from a person between 18 and 65 years old who received the Ad26.COV2.S COVID-19 vaccine or a placebo. The CDR3 loop is CASSLDQLGTGGGKLFF. CDR3 DNA: TGTGCCAGCAGTTTAGACCAGTTGGGGACAGGCGGGGGAAAACTGTTTTTT.